This T cell receptor beta chain stems from a study of T-cell reconstitution after alpha-beta-depleted transplantation in children (dated by TCRdb to 2016 to 2018). Background for the entire study: The study quantitatively tracked T-cell immune reconstitution after TCRalphabeta/CD19-depleted allogeneic hematopoietic cell transplantation in children using TCR repertoire profiling.

The library was built by means of PCR. These reads were obtained on an Illumina HiSeq 2500. TCR library preparation used molecular barcoding, with unique molecular identifiers applied to normalize quantification of the TCRbeta repertoire. The public reads were quality trimmed at Q25 with fastp and then assembled into clones with MiXCR by TCRdb, keeping productive beta chains. CDR3 protein sequences are deduplicated, and each keeps its most common genes and DNA. The sample table shows 350,000 to 500,000 distinct CDR3 sequences, and roughly 43% are seen once. The ten top clones hold around 29% of the sample. After removal of 6 bases from V and 6 bases from J, the junction retains 6 bases not matched to a gene. The CDR3 starts with the cysteine, ends with the phenylalanine, and has 15 residues. The sequence is cut down to CDR3 DNA, 45 bases in frame from base 1. The germline V gene (reference sequence) supplies CDR1 MNHEY and CDR2 SMNVEV.

This specimen's treatment or condition label, per the study, means: allogeneic hematopoietic cell transplantation with graft depleted of TCRalphabeta T cells and CD19 B cells. The children who served as transplant recipients had been given grafts of TCRalphabeta/CD19-depleted allogeneic hematopoietic cells. In this sample, this clonotype turned up a few times. No antigen is known for it. No qualities accompany the bases; no much larger clone lies one base away. On the study overall, not on this receptor specifically: In some patients, high TCRbeta diversity at day 60 was attributed to recipient T cells and intrathymic progenitors that had survived conditioning. Over the following months the frequencies of hyperexpanded clones went down, and after one year T-cell counts and TCRbeta diversity were mostly credited to newly produced T cells. The apparently early recovery of alphabetaT-cell counts about two months after transplant reportedly depended on only several hundred rapidly expanded clones that came from non-depleted graft cells.

The receptor comes from a girl between 2 and 10 years old with aplastic anemia, due to receive a stem cell transplant. Here the sequenced sample was PBMCs, taken before TCRalphabeta/CD19-depleted stem cell transplant. The chain couples TRBV27 to TRBJ2-3; 13 central bases correspond to TRBD2. The CDR3 here reads CASSLGTSGKDTQYF. The DNA is TGTGCCAGCAGCCTCGGGACTAGCGGGAAGGATACGCAGTATTTT.